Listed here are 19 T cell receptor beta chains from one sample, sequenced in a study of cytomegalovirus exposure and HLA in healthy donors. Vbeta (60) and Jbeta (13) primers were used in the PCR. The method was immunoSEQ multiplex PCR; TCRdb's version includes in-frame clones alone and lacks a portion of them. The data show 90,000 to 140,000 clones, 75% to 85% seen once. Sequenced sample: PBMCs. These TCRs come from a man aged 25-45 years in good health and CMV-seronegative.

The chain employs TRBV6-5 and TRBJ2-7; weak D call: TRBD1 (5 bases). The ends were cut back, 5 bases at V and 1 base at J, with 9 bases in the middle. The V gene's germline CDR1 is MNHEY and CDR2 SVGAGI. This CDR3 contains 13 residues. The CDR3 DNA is TGTGCCAGCAGTCAAGACAGTTCCTACGAGCAGTACTTC. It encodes CASSQDSSYEQYF.

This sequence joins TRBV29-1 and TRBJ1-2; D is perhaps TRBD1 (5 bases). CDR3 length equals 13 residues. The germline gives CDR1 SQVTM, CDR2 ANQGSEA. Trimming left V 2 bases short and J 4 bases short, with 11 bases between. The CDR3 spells CSVERGGVYGYTF. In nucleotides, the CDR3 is TGCAGCGTTGAACGGGGGGGGGTCTATGGCTACACCTTC.

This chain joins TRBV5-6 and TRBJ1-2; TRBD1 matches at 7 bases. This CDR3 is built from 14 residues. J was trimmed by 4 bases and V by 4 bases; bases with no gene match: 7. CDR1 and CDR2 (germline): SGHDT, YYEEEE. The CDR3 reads CASSIQGFVYGYTF. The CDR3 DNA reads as TGTGCCAGCAGCATACAGGGGTTTGTCTATGGCTACACCTTC.

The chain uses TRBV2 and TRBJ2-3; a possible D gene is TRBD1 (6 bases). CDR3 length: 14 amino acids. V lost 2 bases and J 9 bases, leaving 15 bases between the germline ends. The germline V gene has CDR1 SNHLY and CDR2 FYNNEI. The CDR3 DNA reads TGTGCCAGCAGTGAACAGGGGCAGTGGGACACGCAGTATTTT. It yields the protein CASSEQGQWDTQYF. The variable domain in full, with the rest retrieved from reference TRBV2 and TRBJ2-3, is EPEVTQTPSHQVTQMGQEVILRCVPISNHLYFYWYRQILGQKVEFLVSFYNNEISEKSEIFDDQFSVERPDGSNFTLKIRSTKLEDSAMYFCASSEQGQWDTQYFGPGTRLTVL.

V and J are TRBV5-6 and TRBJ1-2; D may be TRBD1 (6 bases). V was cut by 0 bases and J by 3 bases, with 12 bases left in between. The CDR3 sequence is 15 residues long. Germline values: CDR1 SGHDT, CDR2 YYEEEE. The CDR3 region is CASSLVGRQDYGYTF. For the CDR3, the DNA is TGTGCCAGCAGCTTGGTAGGTCGACAGGACTATGGCTACACCTTC.

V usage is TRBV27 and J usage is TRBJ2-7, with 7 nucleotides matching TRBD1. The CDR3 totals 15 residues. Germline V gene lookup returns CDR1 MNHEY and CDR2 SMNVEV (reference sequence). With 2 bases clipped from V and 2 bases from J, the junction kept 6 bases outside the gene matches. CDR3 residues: CASSLRGGFAYEQYF. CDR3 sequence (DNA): TGTGCCAGCAGTTTAAGAGGGGGCTTCGCCTACGAGCAGTACTTC.

Written as DNA, the CDR3 is TGTGCCTGGACCACGGGGGATAATCAGCCCCAGCATTTT. The encoded protein is CAWTTGDNQPQHF. This chain links TRBV30 with TRBJ1-5; D possibly corresponds to TRBD1 (5 bases). The V gene's germline CDR1 is GTSNPN and CDR2 SVGIG (reference sequence). The ends were cut back, 4 bases at V and 4 bases at J, with 11 bases in the middle. The CDR3 is made up of 13 amino acids.

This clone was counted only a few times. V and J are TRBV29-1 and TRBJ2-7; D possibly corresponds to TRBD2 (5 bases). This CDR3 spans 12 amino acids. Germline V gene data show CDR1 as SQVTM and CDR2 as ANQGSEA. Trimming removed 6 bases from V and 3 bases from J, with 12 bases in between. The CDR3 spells CSVIFGGYEQYF. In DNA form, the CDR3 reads TGCAGCGTGATATTCGGAGGCTACGAGCAGTACTTC.

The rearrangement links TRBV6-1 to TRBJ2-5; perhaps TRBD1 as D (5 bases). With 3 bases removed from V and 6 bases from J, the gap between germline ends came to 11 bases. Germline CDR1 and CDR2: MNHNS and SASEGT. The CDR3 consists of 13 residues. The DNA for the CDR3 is TGTGCCAGCAGTGAGGGGCTAGGGCAGACCCAGTACTTC. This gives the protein CASSEGLGQTQYF.

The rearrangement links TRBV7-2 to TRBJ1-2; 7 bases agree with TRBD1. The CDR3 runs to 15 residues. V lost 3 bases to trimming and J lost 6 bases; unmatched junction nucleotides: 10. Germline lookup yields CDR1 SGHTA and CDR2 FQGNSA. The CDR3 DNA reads TGTGCCAGCAGCTTTGCCGGGACAGCCCCTCATGGCTACACCTTC. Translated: CASSFAGTAPHGYTF.

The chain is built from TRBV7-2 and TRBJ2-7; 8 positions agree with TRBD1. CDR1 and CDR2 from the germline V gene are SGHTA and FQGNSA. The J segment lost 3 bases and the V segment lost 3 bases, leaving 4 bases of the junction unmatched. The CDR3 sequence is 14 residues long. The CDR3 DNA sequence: TGTGCCAGCAGCTTTCAGGGGGCGGACTACGAGCAGTACTTC. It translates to CASSFQGADYEQYF.

CDR3 in DNA: TGTGCCTGGAGTCGCTCTGGAAACACCATATATTTT. The encoded protein is CAWSRSGNTIYF. The chain has TRBV30 and TRBJ1-3, with no clear D. CDR1 GTSNPN and CDR2 SVGIG come from the germline V gene (reference sequence). CDR3 length: 12 residues. The germline V and J ends were trimmed by 2 bases and 0 bases, with 2 bases remaining between them.

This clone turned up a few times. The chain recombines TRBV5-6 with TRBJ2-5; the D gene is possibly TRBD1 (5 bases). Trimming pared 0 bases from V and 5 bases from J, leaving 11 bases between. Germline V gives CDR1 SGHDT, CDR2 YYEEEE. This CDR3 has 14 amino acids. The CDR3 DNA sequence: TGTGCCAGCAGCTTGGAGGGGTTTGTGGAGACCCAGTACTTC. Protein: CASSLEGFVETQYF.

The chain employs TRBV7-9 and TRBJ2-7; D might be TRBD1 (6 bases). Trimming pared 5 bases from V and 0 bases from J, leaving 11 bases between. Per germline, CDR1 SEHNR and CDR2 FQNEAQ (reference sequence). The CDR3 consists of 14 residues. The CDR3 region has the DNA TGTGCCAGCAGCATCAGGGACAACTCCTACGAGCAGTACTTC. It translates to CASSIRDNSYEQYF.

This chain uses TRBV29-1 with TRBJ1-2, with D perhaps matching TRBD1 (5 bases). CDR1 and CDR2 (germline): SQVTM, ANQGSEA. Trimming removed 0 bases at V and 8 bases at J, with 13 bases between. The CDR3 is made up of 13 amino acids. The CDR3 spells CSVEEGGYGGYTF. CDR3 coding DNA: TGCAGCGTTGAAGAGGGGGGTTACGGGGGCTACACCTTC.

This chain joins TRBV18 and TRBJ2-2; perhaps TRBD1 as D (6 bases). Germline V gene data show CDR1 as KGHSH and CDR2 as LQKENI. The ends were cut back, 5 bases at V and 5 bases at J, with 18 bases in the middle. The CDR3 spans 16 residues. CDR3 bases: TGTGCCAGCTCAGGGCAGGGGATTTCTTGGACCGGGGAGCTGTTTTTT. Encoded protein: CASSGQGISWTGELFF.

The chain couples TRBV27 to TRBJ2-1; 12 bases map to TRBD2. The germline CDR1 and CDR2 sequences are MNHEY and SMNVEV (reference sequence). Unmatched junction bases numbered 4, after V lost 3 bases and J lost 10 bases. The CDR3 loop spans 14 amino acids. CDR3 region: CASSFHGLAGEQFF. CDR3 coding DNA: TGTGCCAGCAGTTTCCACGGACTAGCGGGAGAGCAGTTCTTC.

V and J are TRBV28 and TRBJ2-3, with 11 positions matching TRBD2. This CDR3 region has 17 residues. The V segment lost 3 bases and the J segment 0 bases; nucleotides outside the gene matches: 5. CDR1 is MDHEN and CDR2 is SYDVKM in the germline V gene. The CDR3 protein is CASSFPGLAVSTDTQYF. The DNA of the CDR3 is TGTGCCAGCAGTTTTCCGGGACTAGCGGTTAGCACAGATACGCAGTATTTT. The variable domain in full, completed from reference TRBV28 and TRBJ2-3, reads DVKVTQSSRYLVKRTGEKVFLECVQDMDHENMFWYRQDPGLGLRLIYFSYDVKMKEKGDIPEGYSVSREKKERFSLILESASTNQTSMYLCASSFPGLAVSTDTQYFGPGTRLTVL.

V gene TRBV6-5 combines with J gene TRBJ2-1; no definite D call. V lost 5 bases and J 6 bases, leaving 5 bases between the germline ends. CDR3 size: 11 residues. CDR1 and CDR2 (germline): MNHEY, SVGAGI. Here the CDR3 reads CASSNSNEQFF. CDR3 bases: TGTGCCAGCAGTAACAGCAATGAGCAGTTCTTC.